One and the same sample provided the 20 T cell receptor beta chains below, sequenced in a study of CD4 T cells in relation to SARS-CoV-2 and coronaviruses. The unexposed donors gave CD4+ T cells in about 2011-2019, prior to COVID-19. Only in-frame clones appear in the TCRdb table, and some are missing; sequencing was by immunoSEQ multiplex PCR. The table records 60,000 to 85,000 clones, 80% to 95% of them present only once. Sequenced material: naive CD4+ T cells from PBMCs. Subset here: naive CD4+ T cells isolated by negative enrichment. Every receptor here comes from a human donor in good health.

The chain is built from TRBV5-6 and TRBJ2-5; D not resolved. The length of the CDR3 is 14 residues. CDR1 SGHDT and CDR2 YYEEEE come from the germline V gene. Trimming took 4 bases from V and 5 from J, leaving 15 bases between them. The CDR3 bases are TGTGCCAGCAGCGGGCTACCTCTTGGGGAGACCCAGTACTTC. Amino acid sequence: CASSGLPLGETQYF.

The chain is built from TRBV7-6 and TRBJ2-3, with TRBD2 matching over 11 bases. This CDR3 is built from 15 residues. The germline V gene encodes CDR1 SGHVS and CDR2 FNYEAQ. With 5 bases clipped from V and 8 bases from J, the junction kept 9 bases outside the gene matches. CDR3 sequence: CASSGLAGGPGTQYF. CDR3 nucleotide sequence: TGTGCCAGCAGCGGTTTAGCGGGAGGGCCAGGTACGCAGTATTTT.

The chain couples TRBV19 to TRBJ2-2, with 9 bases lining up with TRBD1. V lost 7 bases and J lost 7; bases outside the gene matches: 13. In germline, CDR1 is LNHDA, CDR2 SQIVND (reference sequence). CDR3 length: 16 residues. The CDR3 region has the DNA TGTGCCAGTATCCAATCAACAGGGGGCTTAGGCGGGGAGCTGTTTTTT. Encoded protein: CASIQSTGGLGGELFF.

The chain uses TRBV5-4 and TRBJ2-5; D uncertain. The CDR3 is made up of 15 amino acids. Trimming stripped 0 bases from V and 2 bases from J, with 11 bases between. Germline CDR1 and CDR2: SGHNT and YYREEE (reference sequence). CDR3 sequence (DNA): TGTGCCAGCAGCTTGGCCCTACGGCAACAAGAGACCCAGTACTTC. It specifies CASSLALRQQETQYF.

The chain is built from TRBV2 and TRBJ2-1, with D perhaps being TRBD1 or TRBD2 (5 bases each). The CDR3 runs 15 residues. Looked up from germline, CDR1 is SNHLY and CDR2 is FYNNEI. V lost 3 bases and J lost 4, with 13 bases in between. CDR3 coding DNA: TGTGCCAGCAGTGAGGGGACGGATTTTTACAATGAGCAGTTCTTC. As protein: CASSEGTDFYNEQFF.

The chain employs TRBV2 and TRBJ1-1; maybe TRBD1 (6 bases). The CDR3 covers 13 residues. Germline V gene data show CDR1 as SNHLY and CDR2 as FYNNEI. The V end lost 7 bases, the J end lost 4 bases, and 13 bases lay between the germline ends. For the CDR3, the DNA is TGTGCCAGCAAGGGGGAGGAGGGCACTGAAGCTTTCTTT. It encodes CASKGEEGTEAFF.

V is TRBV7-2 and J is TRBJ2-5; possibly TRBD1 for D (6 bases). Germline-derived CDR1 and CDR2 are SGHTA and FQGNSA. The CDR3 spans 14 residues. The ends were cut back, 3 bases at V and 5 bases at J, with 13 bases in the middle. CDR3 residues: CASSFQGGQETQYF. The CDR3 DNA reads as TGTGCCAGCAGCTTTCAAGGGGGTCAGGAGACCCAGTACTTC.

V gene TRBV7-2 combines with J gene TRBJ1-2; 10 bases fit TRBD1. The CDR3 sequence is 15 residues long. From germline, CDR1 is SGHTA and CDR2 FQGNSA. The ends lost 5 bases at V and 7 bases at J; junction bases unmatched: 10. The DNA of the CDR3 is TGTGCCAGCAGCCCAGGACAGGGGGTATTCTGTGGCTACACCTTC. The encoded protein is CASSPGQGVFCGYTF. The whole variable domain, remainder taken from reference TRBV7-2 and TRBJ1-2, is GAGVSQSPSNKVTEKGKDVELRCDPISGHTALYWYRQSLGQGLEFLIYFQGNSAPDKSGLPSDRFSAERTGGSVSTLTIQRTQQEDSAVYLCASSPGQGVFCGYTFGSGTRLTVV.

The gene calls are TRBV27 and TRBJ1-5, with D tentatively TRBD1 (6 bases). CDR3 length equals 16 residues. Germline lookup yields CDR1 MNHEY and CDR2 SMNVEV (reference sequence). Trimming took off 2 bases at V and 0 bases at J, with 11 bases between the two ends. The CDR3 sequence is CASSLNRVGSNQPQHF. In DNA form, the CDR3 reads TGTGCCAGCAGTTTAAACAGGGTTGGTAGCAATCAGCCCCAGCATTTT.

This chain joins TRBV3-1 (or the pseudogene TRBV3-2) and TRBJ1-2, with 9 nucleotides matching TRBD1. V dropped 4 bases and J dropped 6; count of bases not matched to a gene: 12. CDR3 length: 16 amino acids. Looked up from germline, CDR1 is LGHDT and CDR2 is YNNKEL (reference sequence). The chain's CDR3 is CASSPLDRGRSNGYTF. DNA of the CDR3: TGTGCCAGCAGCCCCCTGGACAGGGGCAGAAGTAATGGCTACACCTTC.

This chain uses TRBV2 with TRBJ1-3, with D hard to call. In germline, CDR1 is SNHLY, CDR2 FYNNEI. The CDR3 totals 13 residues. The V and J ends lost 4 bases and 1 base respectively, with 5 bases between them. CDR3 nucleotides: TGTGCCAGCAGTGGCAATTCTGGAAACACCATATATTTT. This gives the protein CASSGNSGNTIYF.

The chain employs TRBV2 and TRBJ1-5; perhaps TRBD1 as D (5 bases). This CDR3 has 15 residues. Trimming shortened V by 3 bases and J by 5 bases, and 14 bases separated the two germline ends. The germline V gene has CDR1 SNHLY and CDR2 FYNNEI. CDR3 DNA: TGTGCCAGCAGTGAGGTTGACAGACTTTATCAGCCCCAGCATTTT. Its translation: CASSEVDRLYQPQHF.

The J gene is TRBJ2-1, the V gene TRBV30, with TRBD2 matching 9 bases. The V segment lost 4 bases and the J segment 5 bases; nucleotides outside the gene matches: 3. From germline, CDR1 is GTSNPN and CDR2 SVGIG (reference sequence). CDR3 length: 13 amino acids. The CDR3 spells CAWNQRGDNEQFF. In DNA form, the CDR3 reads TGTGCCTGGAACCAGCGGGGGGACAATGAGCAGTTCTTC. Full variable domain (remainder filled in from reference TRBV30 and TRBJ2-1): SQTIHQWPATLVQPVGSPLSLECTVEGTSNPNLYWYRQAAGRGLQLLFYSVGIGQISSEVPQNLSASRPQDRQFILSSKKLLLSDSGFYLCAWNQRGDNEQFFGPGTRLTVL.

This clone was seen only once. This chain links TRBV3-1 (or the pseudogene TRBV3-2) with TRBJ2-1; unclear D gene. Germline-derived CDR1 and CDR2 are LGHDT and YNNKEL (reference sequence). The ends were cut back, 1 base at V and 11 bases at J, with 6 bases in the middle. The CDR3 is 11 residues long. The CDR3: CASSQGRKQFF. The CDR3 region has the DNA TGTGCCAGCAGCCAAGGGCGGAAGCAGTTCTTC.

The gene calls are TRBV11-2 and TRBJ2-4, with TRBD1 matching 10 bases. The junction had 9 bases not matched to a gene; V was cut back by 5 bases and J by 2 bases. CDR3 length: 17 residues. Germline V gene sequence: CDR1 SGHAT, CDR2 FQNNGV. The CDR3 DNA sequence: TGTGCCAGCAGCCCAAGACAGGGGGCCTTGACCAAAAACATTCAGTACTTC. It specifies CASSPRQGALTKNIQYF.

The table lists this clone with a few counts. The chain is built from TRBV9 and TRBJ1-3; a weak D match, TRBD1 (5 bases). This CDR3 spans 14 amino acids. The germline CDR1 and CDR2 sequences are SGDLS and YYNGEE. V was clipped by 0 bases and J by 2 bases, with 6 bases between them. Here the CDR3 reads CASSVAGPGNTIYF. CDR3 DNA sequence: TGTGCCAGCAGCGTAGCGGGGCCTGGAAACACCATATATTTT.

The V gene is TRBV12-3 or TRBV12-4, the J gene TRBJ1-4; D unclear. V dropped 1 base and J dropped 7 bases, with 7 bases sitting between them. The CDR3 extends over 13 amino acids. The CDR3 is CASSLGRGEKLFF. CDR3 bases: TGTGCCAGCAGTTTAGGCCGGGGTGAAAAACTGTTTTTT.

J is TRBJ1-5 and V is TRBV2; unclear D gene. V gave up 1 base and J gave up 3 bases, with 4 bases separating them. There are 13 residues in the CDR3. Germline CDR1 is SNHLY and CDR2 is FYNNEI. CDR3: CASSEENNQPQHF. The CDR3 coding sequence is TGTGCCAGCAGTGAAGAAAACAATCAGCCCCAGCATTTT.

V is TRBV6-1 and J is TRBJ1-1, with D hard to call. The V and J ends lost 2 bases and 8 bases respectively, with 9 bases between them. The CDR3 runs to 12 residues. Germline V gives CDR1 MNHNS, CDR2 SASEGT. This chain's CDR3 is CASSEMRREAFF. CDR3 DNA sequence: TGTGCCAGCAGTGAAATGAGGCGGGAAGCTTTCTTT.

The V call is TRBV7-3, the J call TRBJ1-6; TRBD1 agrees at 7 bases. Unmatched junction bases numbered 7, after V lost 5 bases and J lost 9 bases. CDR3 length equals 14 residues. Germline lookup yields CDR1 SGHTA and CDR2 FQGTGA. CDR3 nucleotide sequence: TGTGCCAGCAGCCTAGGACAGGCGGGTTCACCCCTCCACTTT. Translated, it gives CASSLGQAGSPLHF. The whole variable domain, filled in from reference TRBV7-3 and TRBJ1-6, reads GAGVSQTPSNKVTEKGKYVELRCDPISGHTALYWYRQSLGQGPEFLIYFQGTGAADDSGLPNDRFFAVRPEGSVSTLKIQRTERGDSAVYLCASSLGQAGSPLHFGNGTRLTVT.